Shown below are 21 T cell receptor beta chains from a single sample sequenced in a study of beta chain features in type 1 diabetes. The sequenced template was cDNA made from the entire isolated RNA. Profiled with immunoSEQ multiplex PCR; TCRdb holds only in-frame clones, not every one. The data contain 300,000 to 350,000 clones, under 8.5% of them singletons. The specimen sequenced was central memory CD4+ T cells from blood. These receptors all come from a young woman in good health.

The sample holds a few counts of this clone. For the CDR3, the DNA is TGTGCCAGCATTAACTTAGCCAAAAACATTCAGTACTTC. Its protein product is CASINLAKNIQYF. V is TRBV28 and J is TRBJ2-4; D gene uncertain. Germline V gene lookup returns CDR1 MDHEN and CDR2 SYDVKM. V shed 7 bases and J shed 0 bases, with 7 bases lying between them. The CDR3 loop spans 13 amino acids.

Ten or more counts support this clone. Other DNA sequences of this sample code for an identical CDR3. The V gene is TRBV19, the J gene TRBJ2-3; 7 positions agree with TRBD1. V was pared by 3 bases and J by 1 base, with 1 base of the junction left unmatched. The length of the CDR3 is 14 residues. CDR1 and CDR2 from the germline V gene are LNHDA and SQIVND (reference sequence). The CDR3 sequence is CASSIGQGTDTQYF. Here the CDR3 DNA reads TGTGCCAGTAGTATTGGACAGGGCACAGATACGCAGTATTTT.

This clone occurred a few times. CDR3 loop: CASSRRLVSGELFF. The CDR3 coding sequence is TGTGCCAGCAGCCGGCGACTAGTCTCCGGGGAGCTGTTTTTT. The V gene is TRBV5-4, the J gene TRBJ2-2; possible D gene TRBD2, 6 bases. V lost 4 bases and J 6 bases, leaving 13 bases between the germline ends. The CDR3 is 14 amino acids. Germline CDR1 and CDR2: SGHNT and YYREEE (reference sequence). The full variable domain, in which reference TRBV5-4 and TRBJ2-2 provide the parts outside the CDR3, is ETGVTQSPTHLIKTRGQQVTLRCSSQSGHNTVSWYQQALGQGPQFIFQYYREEENGRGNFPPRFSGLQFPNYSSELNVNALELDDSALYLCASSRRLVSGELFFGEGSRLTVL.

The rearrangement joins TRBV11-2 to TRBJ2-7; D perhaps matches TRBD2 (6 bases). Germline CDR1 reads SGHAT; CDR2 reads FQNNGV. Trimming left V 4 bases short and J 0 bases short, with 16 bases between. This CDR3 has 16 amino acids. The CDR3 is CASSYIAVKSSYEQYF. The CDR3 region has the DNA TGTGCCAGCAGCTATATAGCGGTAAAGAGCTCCTACGAGCAGTACTTC.

This clone was seen only a few times. In nucleotides, the CDR3 is TGTGCCACGGGACAGCAAATGAACACTGAAGCTTTCTTT. This sequence encodes CATGQQMNTEAFF. The V gene is TRBV7-2, the J gene TRBJ1-1; TRBD1 matches at 7 bases. Germline V CDR1 and CDR2: SGHTA, FQGNSA. CDR3 length: 13 residues. V gave up 10 bases and J gave up 0 bases; unmatched junction bases: 5. Filled out from reference TRBV7-2 and TRBJ1-1, the complete variable domain reads GAGVSQSPSNKVTEKGKDVELRCDPISGHTALYWYRQSLGQGLEFLIYFQGNSAPDKSGLPSDRFSAERTGGSVSTLTIQRTQQEDSAVYLCATGQQMNTEAFFGQGTRLTVV.

The rearrangement links TRBV7-9 to TRBJ2-3; TRBD2 matches at 8 bases. V trimming: 2 bases; J trimming: 1 base; junction bases outside the gene matches: 2. Germline CDR1 reads SEHNR; CDR2 reads FQNEAQ (reference sequence). The CDR3 has 15 amino acids. The CDR3 protein is CASSLLAGRTDTQYF. CDR3 coding DNA: TGTGCCAGCAGCTTACTAGCGGGCCGCACAGATACGCAGTATTTT.

The rearrangement joins TRBV15 to TRBJ2-3; D possibly corresponds to TRBD1 (5 bases). The CDR3 totals 12 residues. CDR1 and CDR2 (germline): LNHNV, YYDKDF (reference sequence). V lost 3 bases and J 6 bases, leaving 7 bases between the germline ends. The CDR3 region has the DNA TGTGCCACCAGCAGTCAGGGTGATACGCAGTATTTT. This translates into CATSSQGDTQYF.

This clone was seen a handful of times. The chain carries TRBV7-9 and TRBJ1-2; 8 bases align to TRBD1. Germline loops: CDR1 SEHNR, CDR2 FQNEAQ (reference sequence). The CDR3 is made up of 15 amino acids. The V segment lost 1 base and the J segment 4 bases; nucleotides outside the gene matches: 5. CDR3 coding DNA: TGTGCCAGCAGCTTAGATGGACAGGGTGGCTATGGCTACACCTTC. This encodes CASSLDGQGGYGYTF. Filled out from reference TRBV7-9 and TRBJ1-2, the complete variable domain reads DTGVSQNPRHKITKRGQNVTFRCDPISEHNRLYWYRQTLGQGPEFLTYFQNEAQLEKSRLLSDRFSAERPKGSFSTLEIQRTEQGDSAMYLCASSLDGQGGYGYTFGSGTRLTVV.

The chain uses TRBV5-1 and TRBJ2-7; 10 positions match TRBD2. The CDR3 extends over 15 amino acids. Germline V gives CDR1 SGHRS, CDR2 YFSETQ. The V segment lost 0 bases and the J segment 12 bases; nucleotides outside the gene matches: 12. CDR3 nucleotide sequence: TGCGCCAGCAGCTTGGAGTTGGGACTAGCGAAAGATCTGTACTTC. This codes for CASSLELGLAKDLYF.

This clone was detected only a few times. The CDR3 DNA follows: TGTGCCAGCTCACCCTTATGGGGGAGCACCGGGGAGCTGTTTTTT. This sequence encodes CASSPLWGSTGELFF. The chain employs TRBV18 and TRBJ2-2; D tentatively fits TRBD1 or TRBD2 (5 bases each). The CDR3 has 15 amino acids. V lost 3 bases and J lost 4, with 12 bases in between. Germline CDR1 KGHSH, CDR2 LQKENI. The variable domain in full, with the rest retrieved from reference TRBV18 and TRBJ2-2, is NAGVMQNPRHLVRRRGQEARLRCSPMKGHSHVYWYRQLPEEGLKFMVYLQKENIIDESGMPKERFSAEFPKEGPSILRIQQVVRGDSAAYFCASSPLWGSTGELFFGEGSRLTVL.

V is TRBV10-3 and J is TRBJ1-6; D is undetermined. The CDR3 is 13 amino acids. V lost 11 bases to trimming and J lost 7 bases, with 15 bases between them. Germline lookup yields CDR1 ENHRY and CDR2 SYGVKD. This CDR3 is CASGEGKNSPLHF. The CDR3 DNA reads as TGTGCCTCCGGGGAAGGGAAGAATTCACCCCTCCACTTT.

The table lists this clone with a few counts. The chain links TRBV10-3 to TRBJ2-7; D gene uncertain. Per germline, CDR1 ENHRY and CDR2 SYGVKD. The CDR3 totals 13 residues. Deletions cut 5 bases from V and 4 bases from J, with 12 bases between. CDR3 in DNA: TGTGCCATCAGTAGTCCGACCTCATACGAGCAGTACTTC. Translated, it gives CAISSPTSYEQYF.

The chain carries TRBV19 and TRBJ2-5; 7 bases agree with TRBD1. Germline V gene sequence: CDR1 LNHDA, CDR2 SQIVND (reference sequence). With 1 base clipped from V and 0 bases from J, the junction kept 5 bases outside the gene matches. This CDR3 is 16 amino acids long. The CDR3 here is CASSIGETGYQETQYF. For the CDR3, the DNA is TGTGCCAGTAGTATAGGGGAGACAGGGTACCAAGAGACCCAGTACTTC. The variable domain in full, with the rest retrieved from reference TRBV19 and TRBJ2-5, is DGGITQSPKYLFRKEGQNVTLSCEQNLNHDAMYWYRQDPGQGLRLIYYSQIVNDFQKGDIAEGYSVSREKKESFPLTVTSAQKNPTAFYLCASSIGETGYQETQYFGPGTRLLVL.

This clone came up a few times. The V and J genes are TRBV7-2 and TRBJ2-1; perhaps TRBD2 as D (6 bases). CDR3 length equals 17 residues. Looked up from germline, CDR1 is SGHTA and CDR2 is FQGNSA. Trimming took off 5 bases at V and 9 bases at J, with 26 bases between the two ends. The CDR3 loop reads CASSPLPRGGTPGEQFF. The CDR3 bases are TGTGCCAGCAGCCCCCTTCCTCGGGGCGGGACTCCAGGTGAGCAGTTCTTC.

The chain combines TRBV5-4 with TRBJ2-1, with TRBD2 matching 12 bases. Germline-derived CDR1 and CDR2 are SGHNT and YYREEE (reference sequence). The CDR3 has 16 amino acids. V shed 4 bases, J shed 5 bases, and the junction held 7 bases outside the gene matches. This CDR3 is CASSPLLAGGNNEQFF. For the CDR3, the DNA is TGTGCCAGCAGCCCATTACTAGCGGGAGGTAACAATGAGCAGTTCTTC.

J is TRBJ2-5 and V is TRBV2, with 8 bases that match TRBD2. Germline V gene sequence: CDR1 SNHLY, CDR2 FYNNEI. The CDR3 has 14 residues. Germline trimming cut 7 bases from V and 4 bases from J; bases unmatched to any gene: 8. The CDR3 nucleotides are TGTGCCAGCATTCGGCGGGAGGTGGGAGAGACCCAGTACTTC. Amino acids: CASIRREVGETQYF.

This sequence joins TRBV9 and TRBJ2-5; unclear D gene. This CDR3 has 13 residues. Per the germline V gene, CDR1 is SGDLS and CDR2 is YYNGEE. V was trimmed by 4 bases and J by 3 bases, leaving 10 bases between them. In DNA, the CDR3 is TGTGCCAGCAGCTCCGGCGTGAAAGAGACCCAGTACTTC. It specifies CASSSGVKETQYF.

This clone was picked up a small number of times. The chain joins TRBV29-1 to TRBJ2-5; 10 bases map to TRBD2. CDR3 length: 15 residues. V shed 7 bases, J shed 5 bases, and the junction held 13 bases outside the gene matches. Germline CDR1 and CDR2: SQVTM and ANQGSEA. The CDR3 region is CSDRRTSGVWETQYF. DNA for the CDR3: TGCAGCGACCGAAGAACTAGCGGGGTATGGGAGACCCAGTACTTC.

The CDR3 nucleotides are TGTGCCAGCAGCCACCCTAGCGGGAGGGCCCTCGGTGAGCAGTTCTTC. It translates to CASSHPSGRALGEQFF. The genes are TRBV7-2 and TRBJ2-1; 12 bases line up with TRBD2. The V gene end was trimmed by 5 bases and the J gene end by 9 bases; junction bases not matched to a gene: 11. The CDR3 is made up of 16 amino acids. Per germline, CDR1 SGHTA and CDR2 FQGNSA.

For this clone: A junction end diverges from the germline sequence, so it may reflect a read error. The rearrangement links TRBV7-2 to TRBJ2-5; 7 bases agree with TRBD2. The CDR3 extends over 14 amino acids. CDR1 is SGHTA and CDR2 is FQGNSA in the germline V gene. The CDR3 sequence: CASSLASGQETQYF. CDR3 bases: TGTGCCAGCAGCCTAGCTAGCGGCCAAGAGACCCAGTACTTC.

This clone was seen only a few times. As DNA, the CDR3 is TGTGCCAGCAGTTTGGGGGGTCTGTCCAGTCAGCCCCAGCATTTT. Its protein is CASSLGGLSSQPQHF. The rearrangement joins TRBV27 to TRBJ1-5; D is perhaps TRBD1 (5 bases). Germline V gives CDR1 MNHEY, CDR2 SMNVEV (reference sequence). The germline V and J ends were trimmed by 3 bases and 6 bases, with 15 bases remaining between them. The CDR3 covers 15 residues.